The rows below give T cell receptor beta chains drawn from one sample of a study of T cells in Graves' hyperthyroidism and ophthalmopathy. One entry per CDR3 protein results from TCRdb running MiXCR on the multiplex PCR reads. The data contain approximately 600,000 distinct CDR3 sequences, around 21% of them singletons. The material sequenced was blood. The receptor source for this set is a man aged 25 to 40 with Graves' ophthalmopathy. Both conserved end residues are part of each CDR3. Fields, in order: V gene, CDR3 protein.

>TRBV28
CASSFGGGSEQYF
>TRBV30
CAWSVGDTTEAFF
>TRBV27
CASRANGTGGYGYTF
>TRBV19
CASNYLGGLNTEAFF
>TRBV18
CASSPPGLAGGYNEQFF
>TRBV7-9
CASSRGAEGAFF
>TRBV19
CASSVTLSGANVLTF
>TRBV4-1
CASSQDRTGNQPQHF
>TRBV15
CATSRPTLGNEQFF
>TRBV7-2
CASSLEGGGKPLHF
>TRBV7-2
CASRSGTGGVLFETQYF
>TRBV14
CASSHTWPGLASNTGELFF
>TRBV13
CASSFTSAPSTDTQYF
>TRBV12-3/TRBV12-4
CASSTAIHYEQYF
>TRBV6-1
CASSPAGLAGGTDTQYF
>TRBV5-1
CASSFRQGPSGEQYF
>TRBV30
CAWSWTGEETQYF
>TRBV27
CASRPQGNNAGELFF
>TRBV28
CASSLYRQTSTDTQYF
>TRBV18
CASSPGLAGDQETQYF
>TRBV5-1
CASSLEGNTDTQYF
>TRBV27
CASSLLGRGLGTDTQYF
>TRBV3-1
CASSQVVSYEQYF
>TRBV11-2
CASSPMTSGAYEQYF
>TRBV15
CATSRGGGLYGYTF
>TRBV24-1
CATRRQGGNEQFF
>TRBV7-6
CASSLESGEGRSETQYF
>TRBV6-5
CASSYSGPYGYTF
>TRBV20-1
CSALPAPRLPPRGGINSNQPQHF
>TRBV12-3/TRBV12-4
CASSFSDSNTEAFF
>TRBV2
CASSLQYTDTQYF
>TRBV7-3
CASSPTGTVTDTQYF
>TRBV20-1
CSARDGFRLADYEQYF
>TRBV6-2/TRBV6-3
CASSYSGTSRDTQYF
>TRBV6-6
CASSYFSGRIQETQYF
>TRBV20-1
CSARKTGGRGNQPQHF
>TRBV30
CAWSVSDTQYF
>TRBV13
CASSLVRSTHEQFF
>TRBV20-1
CSARRNRGRTDSPLHF
>TRBV3-1
CASRPFQGRQETQYF
>TRBV10-3
CAISESSEVHNEQFF
>TRBV28
CATTGTSGSSSYNEQFF
>TRBV5-1
CASSPGSIGNTIYF
>TRBV30
CAWIWPVDMNTEAFF
>TRBV11-2
CASSFLADDNEQFF
>TRBV29-1
CSVDREGYGYTF
>TRBV2
CASNYGDNSPLHF
>TRBV13
CASSSGYGNQPQHF
>TRBV7-9
CASSPRQGGNEQFF
>TRBV20-1
CSASKPGLAGGDSYEQYF
>TRBV20-1
CSARDRGGPDYDYTF
>TRBV4-3
CASSQDRQNGYEQYF
>TRBV20-1
CSARGEGRLAIFANEQFF